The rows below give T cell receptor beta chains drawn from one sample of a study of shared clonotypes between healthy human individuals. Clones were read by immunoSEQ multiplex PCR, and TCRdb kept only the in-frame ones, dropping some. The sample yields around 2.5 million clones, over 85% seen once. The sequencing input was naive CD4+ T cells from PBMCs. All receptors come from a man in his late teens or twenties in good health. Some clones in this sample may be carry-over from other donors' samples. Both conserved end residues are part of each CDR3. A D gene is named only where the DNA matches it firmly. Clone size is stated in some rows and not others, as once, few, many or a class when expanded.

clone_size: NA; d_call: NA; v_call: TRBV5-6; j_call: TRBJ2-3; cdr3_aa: CASSGPETGLNADTQYF; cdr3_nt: TGTGCCAGCAGCGGTCCTGAGACAGGACTGAATGCAGATACGCAGTATTTT
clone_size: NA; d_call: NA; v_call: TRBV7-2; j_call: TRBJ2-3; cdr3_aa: CASSLGQGRFTDTQYF; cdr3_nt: TGTGCCAGCAGCTTAGGTCAAGGCAGATTCACAGATACGCAGTATTTT
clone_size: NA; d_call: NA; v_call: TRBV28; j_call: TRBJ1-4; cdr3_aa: CASGIQNYVFF; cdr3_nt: TGTGCCAGCGGAATACAGAACTATGTGTTTTTT
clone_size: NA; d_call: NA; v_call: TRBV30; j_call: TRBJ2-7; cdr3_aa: CAGTPGVGYEQYF; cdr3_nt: TGTGCCGGAACCCCAGGGGTGGGCTACGAGCAGTACTTC
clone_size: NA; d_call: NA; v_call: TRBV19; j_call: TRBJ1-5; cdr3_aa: CASSSPNLGDQPQHF; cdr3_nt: TGTGCCAGTAGTAGCCCAAACTTAGGGGATCAGCCCCAGCATTTT
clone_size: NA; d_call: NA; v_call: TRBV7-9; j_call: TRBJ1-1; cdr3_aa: CASSFPSRSVGMNTEAFF; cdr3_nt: TGTGCCAGCAGCTTTCCGTCACGGTCGGTCGGCATGAACACTGAAGCTTTCTTT
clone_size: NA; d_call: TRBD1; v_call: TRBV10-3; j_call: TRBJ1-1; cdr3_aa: CAISESQGNAFF; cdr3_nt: TGTGCCATCAGTGAGTCACAGGGGAATGCTTTCTTT
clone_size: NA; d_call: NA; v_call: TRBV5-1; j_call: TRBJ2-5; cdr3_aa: CASSSAGPETQYF; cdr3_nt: TGCGCCAGCAGCTCGGCAGGGCCCGAGACCCAGTACTTC
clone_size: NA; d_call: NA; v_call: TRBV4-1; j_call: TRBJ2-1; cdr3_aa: CASSQDYPTTEPHEQFF; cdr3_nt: TGCGCCAGCAGCCAAGATTATCCCACCACTGAGCCGCATGAGCAGTTCTTC
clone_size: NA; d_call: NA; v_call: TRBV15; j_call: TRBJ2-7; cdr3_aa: CATSRDAGGINEQYF; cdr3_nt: TGTGCCACCAGCAGAGATGCAGGGGGGATCAACGAGCAGTACTTC
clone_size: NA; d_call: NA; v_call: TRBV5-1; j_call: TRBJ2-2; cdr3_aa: CASSLGVSLNTGELFF; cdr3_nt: TGCGCCAGCAGCTTAGGAGTGTCTCTTAACACCGGGGAGCTGTTTTTT
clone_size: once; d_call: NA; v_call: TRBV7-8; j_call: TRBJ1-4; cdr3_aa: CASSLVVWGLANEKLFF; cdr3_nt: TGTGCCAGCAGCTTAGTGGTGTGGGGGCTGGCTAATGAAAAACTGTTTTTT
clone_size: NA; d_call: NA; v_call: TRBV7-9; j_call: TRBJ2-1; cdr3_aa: CASSLGDSSYNEQFF; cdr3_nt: TGTGCCAGCAGCTTAGGGGATAGCTCCTACAATGAGCAGTTCTTC
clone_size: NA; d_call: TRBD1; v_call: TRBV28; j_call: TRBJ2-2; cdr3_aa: CASSLPRTGWTGELFF; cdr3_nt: TGTGCCAGCAGTTTACCACGGACAGGGTGGACCGGGGAGCTGTTTTTT
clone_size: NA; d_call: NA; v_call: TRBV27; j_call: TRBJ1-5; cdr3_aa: CASSLGASNQPQHF; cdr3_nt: TGTGCCAGCAGCTTGGGGGCGAGCAATCAGCCCCAGCATTTT
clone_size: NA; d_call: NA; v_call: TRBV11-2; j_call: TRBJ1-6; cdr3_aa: CASSFGSRGSNSPLHF; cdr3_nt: TGTGCCAGCAGCTTTGGGTCAAGGGGCTCTAATTCACCCCTCCACTTT
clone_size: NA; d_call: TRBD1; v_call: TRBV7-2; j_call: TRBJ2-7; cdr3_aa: CASSRQDRGYEQYF; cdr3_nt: TGTGCCAGCAGCCGCCAGGACAGGGGCTACGAGCAGTACTTC
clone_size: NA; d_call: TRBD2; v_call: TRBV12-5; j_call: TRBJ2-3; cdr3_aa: CASGLGLAGGGDTQYF; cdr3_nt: TGTGCTAGTGGTTTGGGACTAGCGGGAGGGGGAGATACGCAGTATTTT
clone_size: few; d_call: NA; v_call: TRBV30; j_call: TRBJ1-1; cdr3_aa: CAWNSNTEAFF; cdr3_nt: TGTGCCTGGAACTCGAACACTGAAGCTTTCTTT
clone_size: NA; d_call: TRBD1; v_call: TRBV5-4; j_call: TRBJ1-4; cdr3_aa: CASSPGGTGKTNEKLFF; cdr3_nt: TGTGCCAGCAGCCCTGGTGGGACAGGGAAGACTAATGAAAAACTGTTTTTT
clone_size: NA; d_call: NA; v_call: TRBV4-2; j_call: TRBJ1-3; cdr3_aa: CASSQAGSGNTIYF; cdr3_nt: TGTGCCAGCAGCCAAGCAGGCTCTGGAAACACCATATATTTT
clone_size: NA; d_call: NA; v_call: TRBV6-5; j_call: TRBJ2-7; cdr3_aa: CASSYSSAKEQYF; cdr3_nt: TGTGCCAGCAGTTACTCTTCCGCTAAGGAGCAGTACTTC
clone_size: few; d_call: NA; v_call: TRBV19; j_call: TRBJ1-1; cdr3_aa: CASSIRGSMNTEAFF; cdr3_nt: TGTGCCAGTAGTATTCGCGGCAGTATGAACACTGAAGCTTTCTTT
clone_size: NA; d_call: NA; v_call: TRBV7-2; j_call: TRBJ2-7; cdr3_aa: CASSLMATVQGPYEQYF; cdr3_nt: TGTGCCAGCAGCTTAATGGCCACTGTACAGGGTCCCTACGAGCAGTACTTC
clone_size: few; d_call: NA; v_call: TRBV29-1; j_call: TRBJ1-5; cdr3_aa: CSSSRVNQPQHF; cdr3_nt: TGCAGTTCGAGCAGGGTCAATCAGCCCCAGCATTTT
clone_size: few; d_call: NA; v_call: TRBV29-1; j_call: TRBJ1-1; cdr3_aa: CSVRTGRNTEAFF; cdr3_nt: TGCAGCGTTCGCACAGGGCGAAACACTGAAGCTTTCTTT
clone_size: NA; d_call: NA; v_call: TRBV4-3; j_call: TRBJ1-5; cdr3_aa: CASSQDREYSNQPQHF; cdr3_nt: TGCGCCAGCAGCCAAGACAGGGAATATAGCAATCAGCCCCAGCATTTT
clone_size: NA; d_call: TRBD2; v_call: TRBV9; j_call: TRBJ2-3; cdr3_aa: CASSPSGDTDTQYF; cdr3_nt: TGTGCCAGCAGCCCTAGCGGGGACACAGATACGCAGTATTTT
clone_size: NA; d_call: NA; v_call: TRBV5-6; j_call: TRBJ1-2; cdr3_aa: CASSFNYGYTF; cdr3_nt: TGTGCCAGCAGCTTTAACTATGGCTACACCTTC
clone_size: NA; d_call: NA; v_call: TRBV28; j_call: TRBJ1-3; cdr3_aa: CASSLRGGREGSGNTIYF; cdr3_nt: TGTGCCAGCAGCCTTCGGGGGGGCAGGGAGGGCTCTGGAAACACCATATATTTT
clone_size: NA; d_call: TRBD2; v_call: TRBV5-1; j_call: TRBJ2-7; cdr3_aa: CASSFIAGGTYEQYF; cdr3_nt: TGCGCCAGCAGCTTCATAGCGGGTGGTACCTACGAGCAGTACTTC
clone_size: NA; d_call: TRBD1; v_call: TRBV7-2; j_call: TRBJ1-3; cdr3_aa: CASRLGTGRNTIYF; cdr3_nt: TGTGCCAGCAGACTAGGGACAGGACGAAACACCATATATTTT
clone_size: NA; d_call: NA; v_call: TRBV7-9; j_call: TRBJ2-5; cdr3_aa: CASSLVFGSETQYF; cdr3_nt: TGTGCCAGCAGCTTAGTTTTTGGTTCGGAGACCCAGTACTTC
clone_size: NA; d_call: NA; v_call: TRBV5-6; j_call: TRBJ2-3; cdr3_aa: CASSRPNRTLTDTQYF; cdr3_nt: TGTGCCAGCAGCCGCCCCAACCGGACATTAACAGATACGCAGTATTTT
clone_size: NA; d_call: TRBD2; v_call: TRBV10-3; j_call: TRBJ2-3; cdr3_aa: CAIRPSSSGDPTDTQYF; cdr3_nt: TGTGCCATCAGGCCCTCATCTAGCGGGGACCCCACAGATACGCAGTATTTT
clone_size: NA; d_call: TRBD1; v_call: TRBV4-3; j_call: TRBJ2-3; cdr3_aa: CASSLGTESTDTQYF; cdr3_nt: TGCGCCAGCAGCCTTGGGACAGAAAGCACAGATACGCAGTATTTT
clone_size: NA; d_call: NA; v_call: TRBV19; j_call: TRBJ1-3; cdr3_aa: CASRTPAVSGNTIYF; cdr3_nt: TGTGCCAGTAGGACTCCAGCAGTCTCTGGAAACACCATATATTTT